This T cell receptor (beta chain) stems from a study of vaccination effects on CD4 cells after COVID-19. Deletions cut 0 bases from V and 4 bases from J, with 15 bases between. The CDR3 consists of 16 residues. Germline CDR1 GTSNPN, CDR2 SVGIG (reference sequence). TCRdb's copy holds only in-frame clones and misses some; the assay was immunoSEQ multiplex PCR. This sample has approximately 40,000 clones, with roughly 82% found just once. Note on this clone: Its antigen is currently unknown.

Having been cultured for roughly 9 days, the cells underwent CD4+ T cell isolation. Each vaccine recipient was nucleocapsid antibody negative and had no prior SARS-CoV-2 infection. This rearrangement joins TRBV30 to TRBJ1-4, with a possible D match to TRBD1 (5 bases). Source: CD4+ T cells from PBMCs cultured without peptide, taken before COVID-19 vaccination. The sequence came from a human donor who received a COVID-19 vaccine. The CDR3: CAWSVSGGGYNEKLFF. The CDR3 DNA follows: TGTGCCTGGAGTGTATCGGGGGGAGGATATAATGAAAAACTGTTTTTT.